The entry below describes one TCR beta chain. This clonotype was recorded once. This receptor's antigen is unknown. A much larger clone lies a single base off, so this may be a read error. Library method: RT-PCR. The sequencing machine was an Illumina HiSeq 2500. The public sequencing data were trimmed at Q25 with fastp and processed into clonotypes with MiXCR by TCRdb, which kept only in-frame beta chains. Entries that share a CDR3 protein sequence are merged under the most common genes and DNA. This sample holds around 520,000 distinct CDR3 sequences; about 25% were observed only once. The top ten hold under 2.5% of the sample. The record originates from a study of response to subunit inactivated influenza vaccine (dated by TCRdb to about 2018). As for the study more broadly: Deep quantitative T cell receptor repertoire profiling was used in the study to track responses to a trivalent subunit inactivated influenza vaccine.

According to the germline V gene, CDR1 reads SNHLY and CDR2 reads FYNNEI. From cysteine to phenylalanine, the CDR3 is 20 amino acids long. Only CDR3 DNA is held: 60 bases, read in frame from base 1. Germline trimming: 5 bases from V, 2 bases from J; junction bases outside gene matches: 19. What the study reported, not specific to this receptor: The authors proposed that each seasonal influenza vaccination may bring in only a limited number of new T cells.

Rearrangement joined TRBV2 to TRBJ2-7; 12 bases in the middle match TRBD1. The sequence came from a man aged 50-59 years who received an inactivated influenza vaccine. Donor details come from another sample of the same person, matched by shared clones. Sequenced material: CD4+ T cells sorted from PBMCs, taken roughly 5 days after vaccination. The CDR3 region reads CASSSTLGQGAFCGTYEQYF. The bases read TGTGCCAGCAGTTCGACCCTGGGACAGGGGGCTTTTTGCGGAACCTACGAGCAGTACTTC.